This passage covers 26 T cell receptor beta chains from one sample sequenced in a study of cytomegalovirus exposure and HLA in healthy donors. Researchers ran the PCR with 60 Vbeta and 13 Jbeta primers. The method was immunoSEQ multiplex PCR; TCRdb's version includes in-frame clones alone and lacks a portion of them. The table has approximately 87,000 clones, roughly 79% seen once. Sequencing was done on a sample of PBMCs. Receptors were obtained from a woman between 65 and 79 years old in good health and CMV-seropositive.

This chain connects TRBV6-1 to TRBJ1-2, with TRBD1 matching over 7 bases. The CDR3 is 15 amino acids. Germline CDR1 MNHNS, CDR2 SASEGT. The V and J ends lost 2 bases and 5 bases, in that order; junction bases with no gene match: 8. CDR3 coding DNA: TGTGCCAGCAGTGAATTGGCCGGGACAGCTTATGGCTACACCTTC. Its translation is CASSELAGTAYGYTF.

This sequence joins TRBV5-1 and TRBJ2-7; TRBD2 agrees at 14 bases. V trimming: 0 bases; J trimming: 6 bases; junction bases outside the gene matches: 2. Germline CDR1 and CDR2: SGHRS and YFSETQ. This CDR3 has 15 amino acids. The DNA for the CDR3 is TGCGCCAGCAGCTTGGTTGGACTAGCGGGAGGCGAGCAGTACTTC. Its translation: CASSLVGLAGGEQYF.

The chain carries TRBV7-2 and TRBJ1-1; D gene ambiguous. V lost 5 bases and J 3 bases, leaving 10 bases between the germline ends. The CDR3 consists of 13 residues. Per germline, CDR1 SGHTA and CDR2 FQGNSA. The CDR3 loop reads CASSPGPDTEAFF. CDR3 nucleotide sequence: TGTGCCAGCAGCCCGGGTCCAGACACTGAAGCTTTCTTT.

V usage is TRBV19 and J usage is TRBJ2-3; the match to TRBD2 covers 11 bases. Trimming removed 5 bases from V and 4 bases from J; junction bases left unmatched: 17. The germline V gene has CDR1 LNHDA and CDR2 SQIVND (reference sequence). CDR3 size: 19 residues. The CDR3 protein is CASSPPQKLLAGASDTQYF. The CDR3 nucleotides read TGTGCCAGTAGTCCCCCACAAAAGCTACTAGCGGGAGCCTCAGATACGCAGTATTTT.

This chain uses TRBV19 with TRBJ2-3, with D possibly being TRBD2 (5 bases). Trimming shortened V by 4 bases and J by 6 bases, and 5 bases separated the two germline ends. This CDR3 is 11 amino acids long. Germline V CDR1 and CDR2: LNHDA, SQIVND (reference sequence). CDR3 loop: CASSREDTQYF. In nucleotides, the CDR3 is TGTGCCAGTAGTAGGGAGGATACGCAGTATTTT.

The rearrangement links TRBV29-1 to TRBJ2-1; D remains ambiguous. CDR1 is SQVTM and CDR2 is ANQGSEA in the germline V gene. Trimming left V 2 bases short and J 7 bases short, with 12 bases between. The CDR3 sequence is 13 residues long. CDR3 sequence reads: CSVESGGGNEQFF. The CDR3 DNA is TGCAGCGTTGAATCGGGTGGTGGTAATGAGCAGTTCTTC.

This rearrangement joins TRBV29-1 to TRBJ2-1; a weak D match, TRBD2 (6 bases). V was trimmed by 0 bases and J by 6 bases, leaving 12 bases between them. Germline V gives CDR1 SQVTM, CDR2 ANQGSEA. The length of the CDR3 is 14 residues. The CDR3: CSVEESGSINEQFF. CDR3 coding DNA: TGCAGCGTTGAAGAGTCCGGGAGCATCAATGAGCAGTTCTTC.

The sample holds one count of this clone. This chain connects TRBV4-1 to TRBJ2-7, with 7 bases lining up with TRBD1. The CDR3 has 16 amino acids. The germline gives CDR1 MGHRA, CDR2 YSYEKL. V lost 2 bases to trimming and J lost 3 bases; unmatched junction nucleotides: 10. This chain's CDR3 is CASSQSGGQEIYEQYF. CDR3 DNA: TGCGCCAGCAGCCAATCCGGAGGACAGGAAATCTACGAGCAGTACTTC.

The chain employs TRBV20-1 and TRBJ1-2, with D hard to call. The germline gives CDR1 DFQATT, CDR2 SNEGSKA (reference sequence). Trimming shortened V by 3 bases and J by 8 bases, and 10 bases separated the two germline ends. The CDR3 loop spans 11 amino acids. The CDR3 sequence is CSASEGRGYTF. In DNA, the CDR3 is TGCAGTGCTAGCGAGGGAAGGGGCTACACCTTC.

This clone was observed a single time. The chain employs TRBV20-1 and TRBJ2-5; unclear D gene. V dropped 6 bases and J dropped 2 bases, with 4 bases sitting between them. Germline lookup yields CDR1 DFQATT and CDR2 SNEGSKA (reference sequence). There are 10 residues in the CDR3. The CDR3 region is CSALQETQYF. The CDR3 bases are TGCAGTGCCCTACAAGAGACCCAGTACTTC.

This chain connects TRBV28 to TRBJ2-7; D might be TRBD2 (5 bases). Between the trimmed V and J ends, which lost 10 bases and 3 bases, there was a span of 40 bases. This CDR3 comprises 21 residues. Germline CDR1 and CDR2: MDHEN and SYDVKM. CDR3: CATRTRGTTFSKRLTIYEQYF. Here the CDR3 DNA reads TGTGCCACCCGTACCCGGGGAACCACTTTTAGTAAGCGGTTAACAATCTACGAGCAGTACTTC.

The gene calls are TRBV19 and TRBJ1-3; D call uncertain. CDR3 length equals 14 residues. The V end lost 6 bases, the J end lost 0 bases, and 9 bases lay between the germline ends. In germline, CDR1 is LNHDA, CDR2 SQIVND (reference sequence). The CDR3 spells CASRSLSSGNTIYF. CDR3 nucleotides: TGTGCCAGTAGATCGTTGAGCTCTGGAAACACCATATATTTT. The full variable domain, with the rest looked up from reference TRBV19 and TRBJ1-3, is DGGITQSPKYLFRKEGQNVTLSCEQNLNHDAMYWYRQDPGQGLRLIYYSQIVNDFQKGDIAEGYSVSREKKESFPLTVTSAQKNPTAFYLCASRSLSSGNTIYFGEGSWLTVV.

The chain has TRBV6-1 and TRBJ1-2; TRBD1 agrees at 9 bases. Germline assignment: CDR1 MNHNS and CDR2 SASEGT. The CDR3 runs 13 residues. Trimming at V came to 6 bases and at J to 4 bases, leaving 3 bases not matched to a gene. The CDR3 region is CASRLTGGYGYTF. The CDR3 bases are TGTGCCAGCAGATTGACAGGGGGCTATGGCTACACCTTC.

The chain couples TRBV7-9 to TRBJ2-1, with a tentative D call TRBD2 (6 bases). CDR3 size: 15 residues. Deletions cut 0 bases from V and 14 bases from J, with 20 bases between. In germline, CDR1 is SEHNR, CDR2 FQNEAQ (reference sequence). CDR3 nucleotide sequence: TGTGCCAGCAGCTTAGCGGGTACCCTAGCGCCAAGGGAGTTCTTC. It is translated as CASSLAGTLAPREFF.

This clone has only a few counts. CDR3 sequence: CASSPIGGGGYGYTF. The CDR3 coding sequence is TGTGCCAGCAGCCCCATAGGGGGGGGCGGCTATGGCTACACCTTC. The chain has TRBV14 and TRBJ1-2, with D perhaps TRBD1 (6 bases). The CDR3 covers 15 residues. Germline assignment: CDR1 SGHDN and CDR2 FVKESK. V lost 4 bases and J 4 bases, leaving 16 bases between the germline ends.

The chain is built from TRBV7-8 and TRBJ2-1, with 9 bases matching TRBD2. CDR1 is SGHVS, CDR2 FQNEAQ, per germline. There are 14 residues in the CDR3. Losses at the gene ends were 4 bases for V and 9 bases for J; bases not matched to a gene: 7. CDR3: CASSSEGLAAEQFF. The CDR3 coding sequence is TGTGCCAGCAGCTCAGAGGGACTAGCCGCTGAGCAGTTCTTC.

In its sample, this clone was seen a few times. The V and J genes are TRBV18 and TRBJ2-2, with a weak D call TRBD1 (6 bases). The CDR3 totals 15 residues. The germline V and J ends were trimmed by 3 bases and 3 bases, with 11 bases remaining between them. CDR1 is KGHSH, CDR2 LQKENI, per germline. The CDR3 loop is CASSPRAGDTGELFF. As DNA, the CDR3 is TGTGCCAGCTCACCGAGGGCAGGGGACACCGGGGAGCTGTTTTTT.

This sequence joins TRBV27 and TRBJ2-3, with D maybe TRBD2 (5 bases). The CDR3 sequence is 15 residues long. CDR1 is MNHEY and CDR2 is SMNVEV in the germline V gene (reference sequence). Trimming cost V 7 bases and J 2 bases, with 16 bases left between them. CDR3 sequence (DNA): TGTGCCAGCAACACGGCGGGCCAGTCCACAGATACGCAGTATTTT. The encoded protein is CASNTAGQSTDTQYF.

The rearrangement uses TRBV6-6 and TRBJ2-7; 9 bases are shared with TRBD1. This CDR3 comprises 13 residues. Germline V CDR1 and CDR2: MNHNY, SVGAGI (reference sequence). J was trimmed by 4 bases and V by 7 bases; bases with no gene match: 5. CDR3 coding DNA: TGTGCCAGCACTCGGGACAGGGTTTACGAGCAGTACTTC. Amino acid sequence: CASTRDRVYEQYF.

A few counts support this clone. V gene TRBV7-9 combines with J gene TRBJ1-1; TRBD1 might be the D (6 bases). This CDR3 contains 14 residues. Trimming took 1 base from V and 4 from J, leaving 10 bases between them. From germline, CDR1 is SEHNR and CDR2 FQNEAQ (reference sequence). This chain's CDR3 is CASSLGGQSTEAFF. In nucleotides, the CDR3 is TGTGCCAGCAGCTTAGGAGGACAGAGCACTGAAGCTTTCTTT.

This CDR3 is CASSLYSYNEQFF. The CDR3 coding sequence is TGTGCCAGCAGTTTGTACAGCTACAATGAGCAGTTCTTC. The J gene is TRBJ2-1, the V gene TRBV27; unclear D gene. This CDR3 is built from 13 residues. The germline V gene encodes CDR1 MNHEY and CDR2 SMNVEV (reference sequence). The germline V and J ends were trimmed by 3 bases and 3 bases, with 6 bases remaining between them.

The sample holds one count of this clone. This chain joins TRBV20-1 and TRBJ2-5, with D tentatively TRBD2 (5 bases). The CDR3 is 11 amino acids. The V end was cut by 3 bases, the J end by 5 bases, with 7 bases between. CDR1 is DFQATT and CDR2 is SNEGSKA in the germline V gene (reference sequence). CDR3 sequence (DNA): TGCAGTGCTAGCGGGAATGAGACCCAGTACTTC. Amino acid sequence: CSASGNETQYF.

V gene TRBV18 combines with J gene TRBJ1-4; tentatively, D is TRBD1 (5 bases). The CDR3 totals 15 residues. With 1 base removed from V and 7 bases from J, the gap between germline ends came to 13 bases. The germline gives CDR1 KGHSH, CDR2 LQKENI. CDR3 in DNA: TGTGCCAGCTCACCACGGCAGGGCAAAGGTGAAAAACTGTTTTTT. Amino acids: CASSPRQGKGEKLFF.

This chain links TRBV7-7 with TRBJ2-5, with 7 bases identical to TRBD2. The CDR3 is 14 residues long. CDR1 and CDR2 from the germline V gene are SSHAT and FNYEAQ (reference sequence). The CDR3 reads CASSRSGNQETQYF. CDR3 DNA sequence: TGTGCTAGCTCCCGGAGCGGGAACCAAGAGACCCAGTACTTC.

V gene TRBV5-4 combines with J gene TRBJ2-7; the match to TRBD2 covers 11 bases. Germline trimming cut 4 bases from V and 3 bases from J; bases unmatched to any gene: 12. Germline CDR1 and CDR2: SGHNT and YYREEE (reference sequence). The length of the CDR3 is 17 residues. CDR3 amino acids: CASSPHPGLAGGYEQYF. The CDR3, as DNA: TGTGCCAGCAGCCCCCATCCGGGGCTAGCGGGAGGCTACGAGCAGTACTTC. Combining the CDR3 with reference TRBV5-4 and TRBJ2-7 gives the whole variable domain ETGVTQSPTHLIKTRGQQVTLRCSSQSGHNTVSWYQQALGQGPQFIFQYYREEENGRGNFPPRFSGLQFPNYSSELNVNALELDDSALYLCASSPHPGLAGGYEQYFGPGTRLTVT.

A single count supports this clone. The chain joins TRBV27 to TRBJ1-5, with 8 bases that match TRBD1. The CDR3 loop spans 13 amino acids. V gave up 8 bases and J gave up 3 bases; unmatched junction bases: 3. Germline CDR1 and CDR2: MNHEY and SMNVEV (reference sequence). The CDR3 DNA reads TGTGCCAGCGCAGGGGGCCCCAATCAGCCCCAGCATTTT. This gives the protein CASAGGPNQPQHF.